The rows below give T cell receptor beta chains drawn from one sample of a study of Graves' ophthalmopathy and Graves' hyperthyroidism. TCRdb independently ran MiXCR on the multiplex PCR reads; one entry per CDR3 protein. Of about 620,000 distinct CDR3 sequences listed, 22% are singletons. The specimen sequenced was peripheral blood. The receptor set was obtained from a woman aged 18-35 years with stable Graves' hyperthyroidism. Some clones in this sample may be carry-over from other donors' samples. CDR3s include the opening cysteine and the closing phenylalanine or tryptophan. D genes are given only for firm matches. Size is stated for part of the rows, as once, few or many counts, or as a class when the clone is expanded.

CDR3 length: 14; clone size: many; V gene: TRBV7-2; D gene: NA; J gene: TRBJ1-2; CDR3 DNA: TGTGCCGGCAGCTTAGATCCGGGGGCTGGTGGCTACACCTTC; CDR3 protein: CAGSLDPGAGGYTF
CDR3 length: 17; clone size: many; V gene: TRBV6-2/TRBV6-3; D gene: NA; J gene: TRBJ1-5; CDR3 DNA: TGTGCCAGCAGTTACTCGAGAAACCCGGTGGGCAATCAGCCCCAGCATTTT; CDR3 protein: CASSYSRNPVGNQPQHF
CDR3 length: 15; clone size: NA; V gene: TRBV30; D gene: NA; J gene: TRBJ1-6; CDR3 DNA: TGTGCCTGGACCCACAACTACCGGGGCGATTCACCCCTCCACTTT; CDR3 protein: CAWTHNYRGDSPLHF
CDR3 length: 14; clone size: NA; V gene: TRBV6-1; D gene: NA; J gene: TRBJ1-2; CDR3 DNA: TGTGCCAGCAGTGAACCGGGACACCGGGAAGGCTACACCTTC; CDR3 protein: CASSEPGHREGYTF
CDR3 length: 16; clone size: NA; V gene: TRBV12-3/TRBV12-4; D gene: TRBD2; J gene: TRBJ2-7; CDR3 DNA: TGTGCCAGCAGTTCCGGGACTAGCGGGAGGAACTACGAGCAGTACTTC; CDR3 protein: CASSSGTSGRNYEQYF
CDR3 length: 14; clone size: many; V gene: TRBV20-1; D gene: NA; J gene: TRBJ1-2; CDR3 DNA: TGCAGCCACTTTCTAAAGGGGCGAGTTGGTGGCTACACCTTC; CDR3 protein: CSHFLKGRVGGYTF
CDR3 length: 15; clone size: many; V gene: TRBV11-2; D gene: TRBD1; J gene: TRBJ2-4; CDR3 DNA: TGTGCCAGCAGCCAACCCAGGGGGCACGGAAACATTCAGTACTTC; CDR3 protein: CASSQPRGHGNIQYF
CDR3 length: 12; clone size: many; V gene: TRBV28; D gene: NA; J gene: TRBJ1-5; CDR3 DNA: TGTGCCAGCAGTTGGGGGAATCAGCCCCAGCATTTT; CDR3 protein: CASSWGNQPQHF
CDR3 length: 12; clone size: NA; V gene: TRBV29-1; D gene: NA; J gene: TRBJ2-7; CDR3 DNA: TGCAGCGTTGAAGATACCGGGGGAGAGCAGTACTTC; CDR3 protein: CSVEDTGGEQYF
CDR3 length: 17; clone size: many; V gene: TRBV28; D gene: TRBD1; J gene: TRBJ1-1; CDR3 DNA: TGTGCCAGCAGTTTAGGGGGGGGACAGGGCCCACCCGGGCGAGCTTTCTTT; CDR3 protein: CASSLGGGQGPPGRAFF
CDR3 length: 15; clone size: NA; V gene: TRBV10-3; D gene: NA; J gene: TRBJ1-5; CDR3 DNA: TGTGCCACCCGCGGGGGGGATTATGGCAATCAGCCCCAGCATTTT; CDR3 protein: CATRGGDYGNQPQHF
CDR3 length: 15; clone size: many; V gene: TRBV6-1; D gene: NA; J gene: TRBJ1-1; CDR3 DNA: TGTGCCAGCAGTGAAAGTACAGCGGCATACACTGAAGCTTTCTTT; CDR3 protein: CASSESTAAYTEAFF
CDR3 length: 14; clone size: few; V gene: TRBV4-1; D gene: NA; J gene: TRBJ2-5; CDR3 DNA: TGCGCCAGCAGCCAAGCAGACGAGTCGGAGACCCAGTACTTC; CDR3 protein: CASSQADESETQYF
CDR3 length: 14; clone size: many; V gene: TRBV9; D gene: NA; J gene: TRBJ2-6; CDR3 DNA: TGTGCCAGCAGCGTAGATTCTGGGGCCAACGTCCTGACTTTC; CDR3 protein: CASSVDSGANVLTF
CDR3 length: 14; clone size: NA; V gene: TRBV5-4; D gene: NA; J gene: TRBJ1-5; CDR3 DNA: TGTGCCAGCAGCAAACAGGGTAGCAATCAGCCCCAGCATTTT; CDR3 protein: CASSKQGSNQPQHF
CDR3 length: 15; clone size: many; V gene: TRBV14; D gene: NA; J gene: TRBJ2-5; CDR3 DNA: TGTGCCAGCAGCCAAGATTGGAAGTACCAAGAGACCCAGTACTTC; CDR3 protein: CASSQDWKYQETQYF
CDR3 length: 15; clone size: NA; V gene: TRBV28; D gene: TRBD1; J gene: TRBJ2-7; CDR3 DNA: TGTGTCAGCACCACGCCCCCGGGACAGGGGTATGAGCAGTACTTC; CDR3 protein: CVSTTPPGQGYEQYF
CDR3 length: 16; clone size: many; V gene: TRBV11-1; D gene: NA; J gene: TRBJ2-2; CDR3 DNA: TGTGCCAGCAGCTTAATTCAGGGGGGGAACACCGGGGAGCTGTTTTTT; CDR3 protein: CASSLIQGGNTGELFF
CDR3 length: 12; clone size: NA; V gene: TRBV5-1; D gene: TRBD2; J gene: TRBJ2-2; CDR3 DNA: TGCGCCAGCGCGGGGGACACCGGGGAGCTGTTTTTT; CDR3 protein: CASAGDTGELFF
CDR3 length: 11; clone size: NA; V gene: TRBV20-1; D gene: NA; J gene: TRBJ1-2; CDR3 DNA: TGCAGTGCCTCGATTGGGCATGGCTACACCTTC; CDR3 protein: CSASIGHGYTF
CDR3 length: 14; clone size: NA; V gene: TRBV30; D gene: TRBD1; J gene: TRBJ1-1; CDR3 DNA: TGTGCCACGGGGACAGGGGGAGGAGGTACTGAAGCTTTCTTT; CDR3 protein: CATGTGGGGTEAFF
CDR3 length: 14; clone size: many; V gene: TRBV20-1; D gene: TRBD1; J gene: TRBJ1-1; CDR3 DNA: TGCAGTGCTAGGGGGGGACAGGTAAACACTGAAGCTTTCTTT; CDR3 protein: CSARGGQVNTEAFF